The entry below gives a single TCR beta chain sequence along with its context. TCRdb's table, derived via immunoSEQ multiplex PCR, lists solely in-frame clones and lacks some. The sample has 44,000 or so clones, approximately 88% seen once. The sample is drawn from a study of memory CD8 T cells in hepatitis C reinfection. Study-wide context: Between 3 and 8 weeks after reinfection detection, peak samples were drawn.

The sample's time point: peak reinfection, 3 to 8 weeks after reinfection detection. Sorted cells were sequenced directly ex vivo without any in vitro expansion. Donors came from people who inject drugs enrolled in HEPCO, Canada. Sequencing was carried out using naive CD8+ T cells sorted from blood. This receptor was obtained from a man younger than 35 with hepatitis C virus infection.

CDR3 sequence reads: CASTLTSGVFYEQYF. As DNA, the CDR3 is TGTGCCAGCACCCTAACTAGCGGGGTTTTCTACGAGCAGTACTTC. The chain is built from TRBV28 and TRBJ2-7; 10 positions match TRBD2. The V segment lost 7 bases and the J segment 3 bases; nucleotides outside the gene matches: 9. The CDR3 runs 15 residues. CDR1 and CDR2 from the germline V gene are MDHEN and SYDVKM.